This entry lists 30 T cell receptor beta chains sequenced from one sample in a study of T cell changes during pregnancy in multiple sclerosis (dated by TCRdb to 2018 to 2020). Libraries were built with the immunoSEQ multiplex PCR assay. TCRdb obtained this table from immuneACCESS and retained in-frame rearrangements with V and J assigned. These tables miss some clones; where compared with another copy, unresolved V genes account for less than half of the shortfall, and the remainder is unexplained. Counted in this sample were over 35,000 clones; roughly 87% of them appeared once. Together, the top ten hold about a tenth of the sample. This material consisted of CD8+ T cells from peripheral blood mononuclear cells, taken in the first trimester of pregnancy. Receptors originate from a female donor with multiple sclerosis, enrolled in a pregnancy study.

This chain links TRBV7-6 with TRBJ2-1, with D possibly matching TRBD1 (6 bases). CDR3 length equals 18 residues. With 2 bases removed from V and 0 bases from J, the gap between germline ends came to 17 bases. Germline assignment: CDR1 SGHVS and CDR2 FNYEAQ. CDR3 sequence: CASSLWAGALNSYNEQFF. The CDR3 DNA reads TGTGCCAGCAGCTTATGGGCAGGGGCCCTCAACTCCTACAATGAGCAGTTCTTC.

This chain connects TRBV7-9 to TRBJ2-5, with 7 bases identical to TRBD2. CDR1 and CDR2 (germline): SEHNR, FQNEAQ (reference sequence). The CDR3 totals 15 residues. Germline trimming cut 10 bases from V and 0 bases from J; bases unmatched to any gene: 11. The CDR3 is CATGLGGRYQETQYF. The CDR3 bases are TGTGCCACCGGACTAGGCGGGAGATACCAAGAGACCCAGTACTTC.

About this clone: One end of the junction does not line up with germline, which may come from a read error. The chain recombines TRBV4-1 with TRBJ2-7; TRBD1 is a possible D gene (6 bases). Germline CDR1 and CDR2: MGHRA and YSYEKL. The CDR3 is 19 amino acids. CDR3 in DNA: TGCGCCAGCAGCCACGCCCATACCGTCACAGGGCCGATACCCTACGAGCAGTGCTTC. Translating gives CASSHAHTVTGPIPYEQCF.

The rearrangement uses TRBV19 and TRBJ2-3; possibly TRBD2 for D (5 bases). Trimming shortened V by 3 bases and J by 0 bases, and 13 bases separated the two germline ends. Germline-derived CDR1 and CDR2 are LNHDA and SQIVND (reference sequence). The CDR3 length is 16 residues. Here the CDR3 DNA reads TGTGCCAGTAGTATCCGGAGAGGACTGAGCACAGATACGCAGTATTTT. Protein: CASSIRRGLSTDTQYF.

The chain links TRBV12-5 to TRBJ2-1; tentative D call: TRBD1 (7 bases). CDR3 length equals 15 residues. V lost 3 bases to trimming and J lost 4 bases, with 13 bases between them. CDR1 LGHNT and CDR2 FRNRAP come from the germline V gene. The CDR3 DNA reads TGTGCTAGTGGTTTCAGGGGGGCAGGGTACAATGAGCAGTTCTTC. This translates into CASGFRGAGYNEQFF.

This clone appeared a single time. The V and J genes are TRBV7-3 and TRBJ2-6; maybe TRBD2 (7 bases). This CDR3 region has 18 residues. The V end lost 5 bases, the J end lost 2 bases, and 19 bases lay between the germline ends. Germline CDR1 SGHTA, CDR2 FQGTGA. CDR3 sequence: CASSPTGIGGAGANVLTF. The CDR3 coding sequence is TGTGCCAGCAGCCCAACGGGGATAGGGGGGGCTGGGGCCAACGTCCTGACTTTC.

The V gene is TRBV29-1, the J gene TRBJ1-1, with 9 bases fitting TRBD1. Germline V gives CDR1 SQVTM, CDR2 ANQGSEA. Trimming cost V 7 bases and J 10 bases; bases outside gene matches: 10. The CDR3 has 12 residues. CDR3 bases: TGCAGCGGACAAACAGGGGGCGTGGGAGCTTTCTTT. Amino acids: CSGQTGGVGAFF.

The J gene is TRBJ2-7, the V gene TRBV30, with TRBD2 matching 11 bases. Germline trimming cut 5 bases from V and 2 bases from J; bases unmatched to any gene: 8. This CDR3 region has 15 residues. Germline CDR1 reads GTSNPN; CDR2 reads SVGIG (reference sequence). CDR3 coding DNA: TGTGCCTGGTTGGGACCGGGACTAGCGGCCTACGAGCAGTACTTC. It translates to CAWLGPGLAAYEQYF.

This sequence joins TRBV21-1 and TRBJ2-3; TRBD2 reflects the table's D call only, with no check against the DNA. TRBV21-1 is a pseudogene locus. The CDR3 contains 15 residues. CDR3 bases: TGTGCCAGCAGCAAGACGGAGCGGGGCACAGATACGCAGTATTTT. Residues: CASSKTERGTDTQYF.

The chain combines TRBV2 with TRBJ1-2; D might be TRBD1 (6 bases). Looked up from germline, CDR1 is SNHLY and CDR2 is FYNNEI. V lost 4 bases, J lost 6 bases, and 12 bases lay in between. The CDR3 is 13 residues long. The CDR3, as DNA: TGTGCCAGCAGTGGGACAGAGACTAATGGCTACACCTTC. As protein: CASSGTETNGYTF.

This clone was found a few times. The CDR3 loop is CASSGGQGEVNIQYF. CDR3 coding DNA: TGTGCCAGCAGCGGGGGACAGGGGGAAGTCAACATTCAGTACTTC. The chain recombines TRBV7-9 with TRBJ2-4; 11 positions agree with TRBD1. After removal of 5 bases from V and 7 bases from J, the junction contained 7 bases not matched to a gene. Germline CDR1 and CDR2: SEHNR and FQNEAQ (reference sequence). The CDR3 extends over 15 amino acids.

The chain couples TRBV2 to TRBJ1-2, with TRBD1 identical over 10 bases. Trimming cost V 8 bases and J 9 bases; bases outside gene matches: 12. Looked up from germline, CDR1 is SNHLY and CDR2 is FYNNEI. The CDR3 covers 14 residues. CDR3 in DNA: TGTGCCAGCGTTGGACAGGGGGATTTTTATAGCTACACCTTC. This translates into CASVGQGDFYSYTF.

CDR3 in amino acids: CASSLGALNSYEQYF. CDR3 DNA: TGCGCCAGCAGCTTGGGGGCACTTAACTCCTACGAGCAGTACTTC. V is TRBV5-1 and J is TRBJ2-7; no firm D call. The CDR3 consists of 15 residues. V gave up 0 bases and J gave up 0 bases, with 10 bases separating them. Germline V gene lookup returns CDR1 SGHRS and CDR2 YFSETQ. Together with reference TRBV5-1 and TRBJ2-7, the CDR3 gives the full variable domain: KAGVTQTPRYLIKTRGQQVTLSCSPISGHRSVSWYQQTPGQGLQFLFEYFSETQRNKGNFPGRFSGRQFSNSRSEMNVSTLELGDSALYLCASSLGALNSYEQYFGPGTRLTVT.

This sequence joins TRBV30 and TRBJ2-7; 8 bases line up with TRBD1. Germline V gives CDR1 GTSNPN, CDR2 SVGIG (reference sequence). The CDR3 totals 14 residues. The junction had 10 bases not matched to a gene; V was cut back by 5 bases and J by 4 bases. The CDR3 spells CAWEDPQGAYEQYF. As DNA, the CDR3 is TGTGCCTGGGAGGACCCTCAGGGGGCGTACGAGCAGTACTTC.

The chain links TRBV19 to TRBJ2-1; 9 nucleotides line up with TRBD2. The V segment lost 3 bases and the J segment 6 bases; nucleotides outside the gene matches: 6. Germline V CDR1 and CDR2: LNHDA, SQIVND (reference sequence). The CDR3 has 15 amino acids. CDR3 in amino acids: CASSISAGGSNEQFF. CDR3 DNA: TGTGCCAGTAGTATTAGCGCGGGGGGGAGCAATGAGCAGTTCTTC.

This rearrangement joins TRBV4-3 to TRBJ1-5, with D possibly matching TRBD1 (5 bases). V lost 3 bases, J lost 7 bases, and 13 bases lay in between. The CDR3 has 14 residues. The germline gives CDR1 LGHNA, CDR2 YSLEER. The CDR3, as DNA: TGCGCCAGCAGCCAGGACGGGGGAAGGCAGCCCCAGCATTTT. Its translation is CASSQDGGRQPQHF.

The chain recombines TRBV7-2 with TRBJ2-1; perhaps TRBD1 as D (6 bases). This CDR3 spans 17 amino acids. V was cut by 1 base and J by 0 bases, with 13 bases left in between. Germline V CDR1 and CDR2: SGHTA, FQGNSA. The CDR3 bases are TGTGCCAGCAGCTTAGGAGGGGGTCTAAGCTCCTACAATGAGCAGTTCTTC. Its translation: CASSLGGGLSSYNEQFF.

This clone was seen a single time. The rearrangement links TRBV11-2 to TRBJ2-7; D may be TRBD2 (6 bases). V lost 1 base to trimming and J lost 3 bases, with 10 bases between them. The CDR3 runs to 14 residues. Germline V gene data show CDR1 as SGHAT and CDR2 as FQNNGV. The CDR3 DNA is TGTGCCAGCAGCTTAGGCGGGATGGACTACGAGCAGTACTTC. Its translation is CASSLGGMDYEQYF.

This clone was observed a few times. The J gene is TRBJ2-7, the V gene TRBV7-9, with 9 bases that match TRBD2. The J segment lost 6 bases and the V segment lost 4 bases, leaving 10 bases of the junction unmatched. Germline lookup yields CDR1 SEHNR and CDR2 FQNEAQ (reference sequence). CDR3 length: 15 amino acids. This CDR3 reads CASSSTPGLAAEQYF. The CDR3 bases are TGTGCCAGCAGCTCGACCCCGGGACTAGCTGCCGAGCAGTACTTC.

The rearrangement joins TRBV5-6 to TRBJ2-2, with 9 positions matching TRBD1. The CDR3 covers 17 residues. From germline, CDR1 is SGHDT and CDR2 YYEEEE. J gave up 4 bases and V 3 bases, and 10 bases lay outside the gene matches. The DNA for the CDR3 is TGTGCCAGCAGCTCCACTCGGACAGGGGAAAGCACCGGGGAGCTGTTTTTT. Encoded protein: CASSSTRTGESTGELFF.

In its sample, this clone was seen once. The chain uses TRBV7-9 and TRBJ1-5; D possibly corresponds to TRBD1 (6 bases). The CDR3 runs to 16 residues. Germline loops: CDR1 SEHNR, CDR2 FQNEAQ (reference sequence). The V gene lost 5 bases and the J gene lost 6 bases, with 20 bases spanning the gap. Here the CDR3 reads CASSGHQGSAGQPQHF. The DNA for the CDR3 is TGTGCCAGCAGCGGCCATCAGGGGAGCGCGGGTCAGCCCCAGCATTTT. The full variable domain, rest sourced from reference TRBV7-9 and TRBJ1-5, is DTGVSQNPRHKITKRGQNVTFRCDPISEHNRLYWYRQTLGQGPEFLTYFQNEAQLEKSRLLSDRFSAERPKGSFSTLEIQRTEQGDSAMYLCASSGHQGSAGQPQHFGDGTRLSIL.

The chain carries TRBV19 and TRBJ2-2; perhaps TRBD2 as D (6 bases). Germline CDR1 reads LNHDA; CDR2 reads SQIVND (reference sequence). The CDR3 is made up of 14 amino acids. Trimming removed 4 bases from V and 6 bases from J, with 12 bases in between. The DNA of the CDR3 is TGTGCCAGTAGTAGAGACGGGGGTCCCGGGGAGCTGTTTTTT. Encoded protein: CASSRDGGPGELFF.

The chain employs TRBV21-1 and TRBJ1-2; the D segment call TRBD1 is taken from the table without a DNA check. TRBV21-1 is listed as a pseudogene. This CDR3 has 18 residues. The CDR3 here is CASSKVEAGATVHYGYTF. Written as DNA, the CDR3 is TGTGCCAGCAGCAAAGTCGAAGCAGGGGCCACGGTCCACTATGGCTACACCTTC.

The chain couples TRBV30 to TRBJ1-3; TRBD1 agrees at 10 bases. Germline V gene sequence: CDR1 GTSNPN, CDR2 SVGIG (reference sequence). The trim removed 2 bases at V and 8 bases at J, leaving 3 bases unmatched. The CDR3 has 13 residues. In DNA, the CDR3 is TGTGCCTGGAGTCGGGACAGGGGAGACACCATATATTTT. Its translation is CAWSRDRGDTIYF. Together with reference TRBV30 and TRBJ1-3, the CDR3 gives the full variable domain: SQTIHQWPATLVQPVGSPLSLECTVEGTSNPNLYWYRQAAGRGLQLLFYSVGIGQISSEVPQNLSASRPQDRQFILSSKKLLLSDSGFYLCAWSRDRGDTIYFGEGSWLTVV.

This clone was counted only a few times. V and J are TRBV19 and TRBJ2-7; 9 bases map to TRBD1. This CDR3 has 13 residues. Germline V gene data show CDR1 as LNHDA and CDR2 as SQIVND (reference sequence). Unmatched junction bases numbered 3, after V lost 6 bases and J lost 3 bases. The chain's CDR3 is CASRVGQGYEQYF. The CDR3 DNA reads TGTGCCAGTAGGGTGGGACAGGGCTACGAGCAGTACTTC.

The V gene is TRBV7-9, the J gene TRBJ2-2, with D possibly matching TRBD1 (5 bases). Germline CDR1 reads SEHNR; CDR2 reads FQNEAQ (reference sequence). The CDR3 length is 15 residues. V gave up 7 bases and J gave up 2 bases, with 14 bases separating them. The CDR3 is CASTPKGRNTGELFF. The CDR3 DNA reads TGTGCCAGCACCCCCAAGGGGCGAAACACCGGGGAGCTGTTTTTT.

This clone was observed once. The chain couples TRBV7-6 to TRBJ2-7; D gene uncertain. This CDR3 region has 13 residues. The V end lost 3 bases, the J end lost 1 base, and 7 bases lay between the germline ends. Germline CDR1 and CDR2: SGHVS and FNYEAQ. DNA for the CDR3: TGTGCCAGCAGCTTCACAGCTTCCTACGAGCAGTACTTC. This sequence encodes CASSFTASYEQYF. The complete variable domain, with remaining parts taken from reference TRBV7-6 and TRBJ2-7, reads GAGVSQSPRYKVTKRGQDVALRCDPISGHVSLYWYRQALGQGPEFLTYFNYEAQQDKSGLPNDRFSAERPEGSISTLTIQRTEQRDSAMYRCASSFTASYEQYFGPGTRLTVT.

This clone has more than one count but fewer than ten. The chain couples TRBV21-1 to TRBJ2-4; the table calls TRBD2, which could not be checked here. TRBV21-1 is given as a pseudogene. CDR3 length: 18 amino acids. CDR3: CASAVWRGGILAKNIQYF. Written as DNA, the CDR3 is TGTGCCAGCGCGGTTTGGCGTGGGGGGATATTAGCCAAAAACATTCAGTACTTC.

This chain joins TRBV9 and TRBJ1-1; D is unclear. In germline, CDR1 is SGDLS, CDR2 YYNGEE. The CDR3 totals 14 residues. V shed 4 bases and J shed 6 bases, with 16 bases lying between them. The CDR3 coding sequence is TGTGCCAGCAGCCGACTTCGCGAAGGAGCTGAAGCTTTCTTT. Translation gives CASSRLREGAEAFF. Full variable domain (outside the CDR3, taken from reference TRBV9 and TRBJ1-1): DSGVTQTPKHLITATGQRVTLRCSPRSGDLSVYWYQQSLDQGLQFLIQYYNGEERAKGNILERFSAQQFPDLHSELNLSSLELGDSALYFCASSRLREGAEAFFGQGTRLTVV.

CDR3 in amino acids: CASSLGPPGHLDSGNTIYF. The CDR3, as DNA: TGTGCCAGCAGCTTGGGCCCCCCGGGACACCTAGACTCTGGAAACACCATATATTTT. This rearrangement joins TRBV5-4 to TRBJ1-3; D is possibly TRBD1 (6 bases). Germline V gives CDR1 SGHNT, CDR2 YYREEE (reference sequence). Deletions cut 0 bases from V and 0 bases from J, with 19 bases between. This CDR3 region has 19 residues.